Listed here is a single TCR beta chain. Its antigen is not identified. The record originates from a study of cytomegalovirus exposure and HLA in healthy donors. Broader study findings: Most sequenced TCRs were rare (though some public TCRs occurred in many donors).

Each donor was nominally healthy when sampled (though unrecorded immune exposures were likely). V dropped 6 bases and J dropped 9; count of bases not matched to a gene: 8. The CDR3 runs to 13 residues. The germline V gene encodes CDR1 MNHNS and CDR2 SASEGT. Vbeta (60) and Jbeta (13) primers were used in the PCR. The table came from immunoSEQ multiplex PCR; TCRdb's copy has only in-frame clones and leaves some out. The sample has 99,000 or so clones, approximately 79% seen once; the top ten hold 5.8%. V gene TRBV6-1 combines with J gene TRBJ2-7, with 10 bases that match TRBD2. The source is a man aged 60 to 75 in good health and CMV-seropositive. Source material: PBMCs. CDR3 protein: CASRLAGGYRQYF. As DNA, the CDR3 is TGTGCCAGCAGGTTAGCGGGGGGCTATCGGCAGTACTTC.